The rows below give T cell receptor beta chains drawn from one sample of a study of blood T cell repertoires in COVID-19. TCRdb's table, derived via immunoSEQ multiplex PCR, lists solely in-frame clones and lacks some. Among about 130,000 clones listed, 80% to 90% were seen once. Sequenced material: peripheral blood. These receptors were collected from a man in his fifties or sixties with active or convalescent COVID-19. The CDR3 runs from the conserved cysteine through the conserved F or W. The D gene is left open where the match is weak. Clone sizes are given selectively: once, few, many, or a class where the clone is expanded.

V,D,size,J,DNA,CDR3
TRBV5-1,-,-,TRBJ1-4,TGCGCCAGCAGCTTGGGAACAGTCAATGAAAAACTGTTTTTT,CASSLGTVNEKLFF
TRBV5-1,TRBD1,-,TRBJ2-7,TGCGCCAGCAGCTTGTGGGACAGGGCCCTGTACTCCTACGAGCAGTACTTC,CASSLWDRALYSYEQYF
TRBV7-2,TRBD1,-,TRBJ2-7,TGTGCCAGCAGCTTAACAGGGGGCGCAATCTACGAGCAGTACTTC,CASSLTGGAIYEQYF
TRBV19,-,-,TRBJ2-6,TGTGCCAGCGCCCCCAGGGGTGGTGGGGCCAACGTCCTGACTTTC,CASAPRGGGANVLTF
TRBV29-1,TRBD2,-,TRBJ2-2,TGCAGCGTTGACGGGGGGTACACCGGGGAGCTGTTTTTT,CSVDGGYTGELFF
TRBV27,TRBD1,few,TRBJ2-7,TGTGCCAGCAGACAGGGGCGTTACTACGAGCAGTACTTC,CASRQGRYYEQYF
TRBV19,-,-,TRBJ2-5,TGTGCCAGTAGTATTGTATTAACAGGAAAAGAGACCCAGTACTTC,CASSIVLTGKETQYF
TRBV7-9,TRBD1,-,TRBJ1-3,TGTGCCAGCAGCCAACCGGGACAGGTCTCTGGAAACACCATATATTTT,CASSQPGQVSGNTIYF
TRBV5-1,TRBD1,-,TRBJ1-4,TGCGCCAGCAGCTTGTTAGGGACAGGCGGGGAAAAACTGTTTTTT,CASSLLGTGGEKLFF
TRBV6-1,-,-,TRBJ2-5,TGTGCCAGCAGTGAGACAGTCGAGGAGACCCAGTACTTC,CASSETVEETQYF